This TCR beta chain was profiled in a study of cytomegalovirus exposure and HLA in healthy donors. Study-wide points: Later on, a genetic analysis was performed. It linked a missense variant in DCLRE1C with V- and J-gene trimming of TCR beta. Associated with HLA alleles at 0.05 false discovery rate in a later analysis were around 17,000 TCR beta sequences.

As regards this clone: The antigen is undetermined.

Germline V gene sequence: CDR1 ENHRY, CDR2 SYGVKD. This CDR3 contains 19 residues. The ends lost 0 bases at V and 6 bases at J; junction bases unmatched: 10. 13 Jbeta primers and 60 Vbeta primers were used for the PCR. Sequenced by immunoSEQ multiplex PCR; TCRdb stores in-frame clones only, minus some. In all, the sample yields about 140,000 clones. What was sequenced was PBMCs. The clonotype was recovered from a woman aged 18 to 35 in good health and CMV-seronegative. The chain links TRBV10-3 to TRBJ2-1; 14 bases line up with TRBD2. CDR3 nucleotides: TGTGCCATCAGTGAGTCCCATGGGACTAGCGGGGGTTCCCCCAATGAGCAGTTCTTC. It yields the protein CAISESHGTSGGSPNEQFF.